A selection of T cell receptor beta chains follows, all from one sample in a study of blood T cell repertoires in COVID-19. Method: immunoSEQ multiplex PCR; TCRdb's copy keeps in-frame clones and lacks some. Among fewer than 300,000 clones listed, 70% to 90% were seen once. Sequencing input: PBMCs or T cells enriched from blood (not recorded which). Receptors originate from a man aged 18 to 30 who had recovered from COVID-19. The CDR3 runs from the conserved cysteine through the conserved F or W. Each record gives: V gene, J gene, clone size, D gene, CDR3 protein, CDR3 DNA. The D gene is left open where the match is weak. Clone size appears in some rows only: once, few, many, or a class for an expanded clone.

V: TRBV7-2
J: TRBJ1-5
size: -
D: -
CDR3: CASSLVDRGQPQHF
DNA: TGTGCCAGCAGCTTAGTCGATCGAGGTCAGCCCCAGCATTTT

V: TRBV7-8
J: TRBJ1-6
size: -
D: TRBD1
CDR3: CASSSHGTGNSPLHF
DNA: TGTGCCAGCAGCTCCCACGGGACAGGGAATTCACCCCTCCACTTT

V: TRBV24-1
J: TRBJ2-3
size: once
D: TRBD1
CDR3: CATSDRGQALVTDTQYF
DNA: TGTGCCACCAGTGACCGCGGACAGGCATTAGTCACAGATACGCAGTATTTT

V: TRBV5-1
J: TRBJ2-7
size: many
D: TRBD1
CDR3: CASSLGGQDEQYF
DNA: TGCGCCAGCAGCTTGGGGGGACAGGATGAGCAGTACTTC

V: TRBV19
J: TRBJ2-7
size: -
D: TRBD2
CDR3: CASSSWTSGSYEQYF
DNA: TGTGCCAGTAGTTCATGGACTAGCGGCTCCTACGAGCAGTACTTC

V: TRBV19
J: TRBJ2-7
size: -
D: -
CDR3: CASRTTSRAYEQYF
DNA: TGTGCCAGTAGGACAACTAGTCGGGCCTACGAGCAGTACTTC

V: TRBV5-6
J: TRBJ2-7
size: -
D: TRBD2
CDR3: CASSSTAYLRESRYEQYF
DNA: TGTGCCAGCAGCTCGACGGCCTATCTGCGGGAGAGTCGCTACGAGCAGTACTTC

V: TRBV2
J: TRBJ2-7
size: -
D: -
CDR3: CASRGRGLLYEQYF
DNA: TGTGCCAGCAGGGGTCGGGGACTTCTCTACGAGCAGTACTTC

V: TRBV21-1
J: TRBJ2-7
size: -
D: -
CDR3: CASSKSVRGQACSYEQYF
DNA: TGTGCCAGCAGCAAATCGGTCAGGGGGCAGGCTTGCTCCTACGAGCAGTACTTC

V: TRBV24-1
J: TRBJ2-4
size: once
D: -
CDR3: CATSVGGNIQYF
DNA: TGTGCCACCAGTGTCGGGGGAAACATTCAGTACTTC

V: TRBV5-1
J: TRBJ1-2
size: -
D: -
CDR3: CASGTGGNYGYTF
DNA: TGCGCCAGCGGTACCGGGGGAAACTATGGCTACACCTTC

V: TRBV10-3
J: TRBJ1-2
size: -
D: TRBD1
CDR3: CAIRGQGAHGYTF
DNA: TGTGCCATCAGGGGACAGGGGGCACATGGCTACACCTTC

V: TRBV2
J: TRBJ1-2
size: -
D: TRBD1
CDR3: CASKDRNYGYTF
DNA: TGTGCCAGCAAGGACAGGAACTATGGCTACACCTTC

V: TRBV27
J: TRBJ1-2
size: -
D: -
CDR3: CASSLSRGLSGYTF
DNA: TGTGCCAGCAGTTTGAGTCGAGGGTTGAGTGGCTACACCTTC

V: TRBV5-1
J: TRBJ1-6
size: -
D: -
CDR3: CASSLDPGGNSPLHF
DNA: TGCGCCAGCAGCTTGGATCCGGGGGGCAATTCACCCCTCCACTTT

V: TRBV27
J: TRBJ1-5
size: -
D: -
CDR3: CASSSQAPGDIFNQPQHF
DNA: TGTGCCAGCAGTTCCCAGGCCCCCGGCGACATTTTCAATCAGCCCCAGCATTTT

V: TRBV2
J: TRBJ1-2
size: -
D: -
CDR3: CASSEFGGAGYTF
DNA: TGTGCCAGCAGTGAATTTGGGGGGGCGGGCTACACCTTC

V: TRBV29-1
J: TRBJ1-3
size: once
D: -
CDR3: CSGALSSGNTIYF
DNA: TGCAGCGGGGCATTGAGCTCTGGAAACACCATATATTTT